This TCR beta chain was obtained from a study of T-cell memory formation after mild COVID-19. Constant-segment primers and 5'RACE yielded cDNA libraries for TCR alpha and TCR beta, each carrying sample barcodes and UMIs. One entry per CDR3 protein results from TCRdb running MiXCR on the 5' RACE reads. This repertoire shows about 400,000 distinct CDR3 sequences, more than 15% found once; its top ten account for approximately 21%. V shed 6 bases and J shed 10 bases, with 16 bases lying between them. Per the germline V gene, CDR1 is SNHLY and CDR2 is FYNNEI. The CDR3 runs to 13 residues. Sequenced input: PBMCs or a T cell subset sorted from them (not recorded which). The origin of this receptor is a man younger than 30 who had mild COVID-19 (a few samples of this study predate the infection). Cell type and time point are not known. The chain combines TRBV2 with TRBJ2-1; tentatively, D is TRBD2 (6 bases). Written as DNA, the CDR3 is TGTGCCAGCAGCAGTTCGGGGGTAGGCGAGCAGTTCTTC. It encodes CASSSSGVGEQFF. Based on the CDR3 plus reference TRBV2 and TRBJ2-1, the full variable domain is EPEVTQTPSHQVTQMGQEVILRCVPISNHLYFYWYRQILGQKVEFLVSFYNNEISEKSEIFDDQFSVERPDGSNFTLKIRSTKLEDSAMYFCASSSSGVGEQFFGPGTRLTVL.